The 3 T cell receptor beta chains below all came from one sample that was sequenced in a study of OX40 agonist ivuxolimab in advanced cancers. The table came from immunoSEQ multiplex PCR; TCRdb's copy has only in-frame clones and leaves some out. The table lists about 28,000 clones, roughly nine tenths of them singletons. The specimen comprised CD4+ or CD8+ T cells sorted from blood, sampled in a trial of the OX40 agonist ivuxolimab. These receptors were obtained from an adult with an advanced solid tumor such as melanoma, head and neck, liver or kidney cancer.

This chain's CDR3 is CAIRGGDLGETQYF. As DNA, the CDR3 is TGCGCCATTCGAGGAGGGGACCTAGGGGAGACCCAGTACTTC. This sequence joins TRBV23-1 and TRBJ2-5, with TRBD2 as a possible D gene (6 bases). TRBV23-1 is known as an ORF, though its function is uncertain. The CDR3 sequence is 14 residues long. V lost 10 bases, J lost 5 bases, and 20 bases lay in between.

V is TRBV7-9 and J is TRBJ2-3; 10 nucleotides agree with TRBD1. CDR1 SEHNR and CDR2 FQNEAQ come from the germline V gene (reference sequence). V gave up 6 bases and J gave up 6 bases; unmatched junction bases: 6. The length of the CDR3 is 14 residues. The CDR3 reads CASRTGQGGDTQYF. CDR3 in DNA: TGTGCCAGCAGGACCGGACAGGGGGGCGATACGCAGTATTTT.

The CDR3 sequence: CASSLVDRVYEQYF. The CDR3 bases are TGCGCCAGCAGCTTGGTCGACAGGGTCTACGAGCAGTACTTC. This chain joins TRBV5-1 and TRBJ2-7; 7 nucleotides align to TRBD1. Germline CDR1 reads SGHRS; CDR2 reads YFSETQ. With 0 bases clipped from V and 3 bases from J, the junction kept 3 bases outside the gene matches. This CDR3 spans 14 amino acids.